A selection of T cell receptor beta chains follows, all from one sample in a study of shared clonotypes between healthy human individuals. Clones were read by immunoSEQ multiplex PCR, and TCRdb kept only the in-frame ones, dropping some. Here the sample spans around 1.5 million clones, 95% to 99% being singletons. The sequenced material came from naive CD4+ T cells sorted from blood. The receptor set was obtained from a man aged 30-40 years in good health. Both conserved end residues are part of each CDR3. D genes are given only for firm matches. A clone size is listed for some rows: how often the clone was seen (once, few, many), or a class if it is expanded.

size | J | V | D | DNA | CDR3
- | TRBJ2-2 | TRBV19 | - | TGTGCCAGTAGTATGGGAGTAGGGATCACCGGGGAGCTGTTTTTT | CASSMGVGITGELFF
once | TRBJ2-3 | TRBV4-3 | TRBD1 | TGCGCCAGCAGCCAACCTGGACAGGGCACAGATACGCAGTATTTT | CASSQPGQGTDTQYF
- | TRBJ2-3 | TRBV18 | - | TGTGCCAGCTCAACCAGGGGCCCAGATACGCAGTATTTT | CASSTRGPDTQYF
once | TRBJ2-3 | TRBV5-1 | - | TGCGCCAGCAGCCAACGATTTGGACAAACCACAGATACGCAGTATTTT | CASSQRFGQTTDTQYF
- | TRBJ2-2 | TRBV9 | - | TGTGCCAGCAGCGTGGCCAGGGAGAACACCGGGGAGCTGTTTTTT | CASSVARENTGELFF
- | TRBJ2-1 | TRBV5-4 | TRBD1 | TGTGCCAGCAGCTCTGCCGACAGGGCACACAATGAGCAGTTCTTC | CASSSADRAHNEQFF
- | TRBJ1-1 | TRBV7-9 | - | TGTGCCAGCAGCTCTTGGGGCGGGACTGAAGCTTTCTTT | CASSSWGGTEAFF
- | TRBJ2-3 | TRBV11-2 | - | TGTGCCAGCAGCCCCGGGTCATGGCGGACTAGCACAGATACGCAGTATTTT | CASSPGSWRTSTDTQYF
- | TRBJ2-2 | TRBV27 | - | TGTGCCAGCTCTATGAGGGGGGCGAGGACTTCTGGGCCGGCCGGGGAGCTGTTTTTT | CASSMRGARTSGPAGELFF
- | TRBJ1-5 | TRBV28 | TRBD1 | TGTGCCAGCAGTTTATCAGGGACAGTTCTCAATCAGCCCCAGCATTTT | CASSLSGTVLNQPQHF
- | TRBJ2-3 | TRBV29-1 | - | TGCAGCGTCCTCACTCGCGCCGATACGCAGTATTTT | CSVLTRADTQYF
- | TRBJ1-1 | TRBV15 | - | TGTGCCACCAGCAGAGATAAACCGTACACTGAAGCTTTCTTT | CATSRDKPYTEAFF
- | TRBJ2-2 | TRBV28 | TRBD1 | TGTGCCAGCAGTTTATCCCCCGGGACAGCGAACACCGGGGAGCTGTTTTTT | CASSLSPGTANTGELFF
- | TRBJ1-2 | TRBV7-9 | TRBD1 | TGTGCCAGCAGCTTAGTGCCAGGGGGTGGCTACACCTTC | CASSLVPGGGYTF
once | TRBJ2-3 | TRBV6-5 | - | TGTGCCAGCAGTTACTCGATGTTACAGGGCACAGATACGCAGTATTTT | CASSYSMLQGTDTQYF
- | TRBJ1-4 | TRBV7-6 | - | TGTGCCAGCAGCTTAGAGGTTGGCTCAACTAATGAAAAACTGTTTTTT | CASSLEVGSTNEKLFF
once | TRBJ2-5 | TRBV9 | - | TGTGCCAGCAGCGTTTTGGCAGGGGAAGAGACCCAGTACTTC | CASSVLAGEETQYF
- | TRBJ1-5 | TRBV28 | - | TGTGCCAGCAGTTTATTCAGTAATAGCAATCAGCCCCAGCATTTT | CASSLFSNSNQPQHF
once | TRBJ2-6 | TRBV19 | TRBD1 | TGTGCCAGTGGGACAGCCGCCTCTGGGGCCAACGTCCTGACTTTC | CASGTAASGANVLTF
- | TRBJ2-1 | TRBV29-1 | TRBD2 | TGCAGCGTTGGGCTTAGCGGGATCACCTACAATGAGCAGTTCTTC | CSVGLSGITYNEQFF
- | TRBJ1-3 | TRBV19 | - | TGTGCCTCTAGACAGATCTCTGGAAACACCATATATTTT | CASRQISGNTIYF
once | TRBJ1-1 | TRBV7-9 | - | TGTGCCAGCAGCTTAGCGGGTTGGGCAGGTGTCACTGAAGCTTTCTTT | CASSLAGWAGVTEAFF
few | TRBJ1-1 | TRBV5-1 | - | TGCGCCAGCAGGGGGCTGATGAACACTGAAGCTTTCTTT | CASRGLMNTEAFF
- | TRBJ2-1 | TRBV7-2 | - | TGTGCCAGCAGCTTAAACCCCGACAATGAGCAGTTCTTC | CASSLNPDNEQFF
- | TRBJ1-1 | TRBV2 | TRBD1 | TGTGCCAGCAGTGAAGGACCGGGACAGGGGGTCGCGAACACTGAAGCTTTCTTT | CASSEGPGQGVANTEAFF
- | TRBJ2-2 | TRBV9 | TRBD2 | TGTGCCAGCAGCGCCAGGTTCGCGGGGGTAACCACCGGGGAGCTGTTTTTT | CASSARFAGVTTGELFF
- | TRBJ2-3 | TRBV5-4 | TRBD2 | TGTGCCAGCAGCCCTCGGGAGGGCGCAGATACGCAGTATTTT | CASSPREGADTQYF
- | TRBJ2-3 | TRBV5-1 | - | TGCGCCAGCAGCTCCGACAGAAACACAGATACGCAGTATTTT | CASSSDRNTDTQYF
- | TRBJ1-1 | TRBV18 | TRBD1 | TGTGCCAGCCTAGATTGGGGACAGGGGAACACTGAAGCTTTCTTT | CASLDWGQGNTEAFF
- | TRBJ2-7 | TRBV21-1 | - | TGTGCCAGCAGCACCCGGGACAGGGGGAAATCGGTGGAGCAGTACTTC | CASSTRDRGKSVEQYF
- | TRBJ2-7 | TRBV10-1 | - | TGCGCCAGCAGTGAGTCGTTACTCTCCTACGAGCAGTACTTC | CASSESLLSYEQYF
- | TRBJ2-1 | TRBV7-8 | TRBD2 | TGTGCCAGCAGCGGTCCCGGGGGGTCCTACAATGAGCAGTTCTTC | CASSGPGGSYNEQFF
- | TRBJ1-3 | TRBV7-6 | - | TGTGCCAGCAGCTTACTCAGTAAAGCCTCTGGAAACACCATATATTTT | CASSLLSKASGNTIYF
- | TRBJ2-3 | TRBV28 | - | TGTGCCAGCAGTTTTCGTCTCAGGGGCACAGATACGCAGTATTTT | CASSFRLRGTDTQYF
- | TRBJ2-2 | TRBV11-2 | - | TGTGCCAGCAGCTTTGCTCTCTCCGGGGAGCTGTTTTTT | CASSFALSGELFF
- | TRBJ1-1 | TRBV15 | - | TGTGCCACCAGCAGGGGGCCCAACACTGAAGCTTTCTTT | CATSRGPNTEAFF
once | TRBJ1-2 | TRBV28 | TRBD1 | TGTGCCAGCAGTTTTCTAGCTGCAGGTTTTCTGGATACCTACAGGGGAGGCTACACCTTC | CASSFLAAGFLDTYRGGYTF
- | TRBJ1-5 | TRBV28 | - | TGTGCCAGCAGTTTCCCTCCCAATCAGCCCCAGCATTTT | CASSFPPNQPQHF
- | TRBJ2-7 | TRBV6-5 | TRBD1 | TGTGCCAGCAGTTATTGGCCAGGGGGATCCTACGAGCAGTACTTC | CASSYWPGGSYEQYF
- | TRBJ2-1 | TRBV9 | - | TGTGCCAGCACCCAAAGTAGCGGAGCCTCCTACAATGAGCAGTTCTTC | CASTQSSGASYNEQFF
- | TRBJ2-1 | TRBV19 | - | TGTGCCAGTAGTACCGGACTTCAGAGCGGGCAGTTCTTC | CASSTGLQSGQFF
- | TRBJ2-7 | TRBV11-2 | - | TGTGCCAGCAGCTTAGATTCGGGGTCCTACGAGCAGTACTTC | CASSLDSGSYEQYF
- | TRBJ2-1 | TRBV7-2 | TRBD2 | TGTGCCAGCAGCTTAGAGCTGGCTAGCGGGAGTGATGAGCAGTTCTTC | CASSLELASGSDEQFF
- | TRBJ2-7 | TRBV5-4 | TRBD2 | TGTGCCAGCAGCCTAAGTGGCGGGAGATTGATTGAGCAGTACTTC | CASSLSGGRLIEQYF
once | TRBJ2-7 | TRBV6-5 | - | TGTGCCAGCAGTTATAGTGTTACCTACGAGCAGTACTTC | CASSYSVTYEQYF
- | TRBJ2-3 | TRBV15 | TRBD1 | TGTGCCACCAGCAGAGATTTCCAGGGGGCGAAGGGAGATACGCAGTATTTT | CATSRDFQGAKGDTQYF
- | TRBJ2-3 | TRBV30 | - | TGTGCCTGGAGTGTATGGCGGGGCCACCTCACAGATACGCAGTATTTT | CAWSVWRGHLTDTQYF